The 19 T cell receptor beta chains in this list originate from one sample, sequenced in a study of blood T cell repertoires in COVID-19. The table came from immunoSEQ multiplex PCR; TCRdb's copy has only in-frame clones and leaves some out. Of about 73,000 clones listed, around 80% are singletons. The specimen sequenced was peripheral blood. The receptor source for this set is a man aged 80 or over with active or convalescent COVID-19.

This rearrangement joins TRBV28 to TRBJ1-5, with 12 bases lining up with TRBD1. The CDR3 runs 19 residues. V was pared by 7 bases and J by 2 bases, with 15 bases of the junction left unmatched. Germline V gene sequence: CDR1 MDHEN, CDR2 SYDVKM. The CDR3 reads CASIPGQGAIYYGNQPQHF. CDR3 DNA sequence: TGTGCCAGCATTCCGGGACAGGGGGCTATCTATTATGGCAATCAGCCCCAGCATTTT.

The table lists this clone with a count of one. V usage is TRBV18 and J usage is TRBJ1-1, with D unclear. The V end was cut by 3 bases, the J end by 6 bases, with 8 bases between. Looked up from germline, CDR1 is KGHSH and CDR2 is LQKENI. There are 12 residues in the CDR3. Here the CDR3 reads CASSPPTAEAFF. CDR3 coding DNA: TGTGCCAGCTCACCCCCTACGGCTGAAGCTTTCTTT.

This clone was detected only once. This chain connects TRBV4-2 to TRBJ2-7, with TRBD1 identical over 8 bases. The CDR3 is made up of 16 amino acids. The V and J ends lost 4 bases and 3 bases, in that order; junction bases with no gene match: 11. Germline CDR1 LGHNA, CDR2 YNFKEQ. CDR3 bases: TGTGCCAGCAGCCGAAAAAGGGGACAGGCCCTCTACGAGCAGTACTTC. This sequence encodes CASSRKRGQALYEQYF.

The chain employs TRBV20-1 and TRBJ1-1, with no clear D. Trimming took 3 bases from V and 1 from J, leaving 6 bases between them. CDR1 and CDR2 (germline): DFQATT, SNEGSKA (reference sequence). CDR3 length: 12 amino acids. The CDR3 DNA sequence: TGCAGTGCTAGTGGGCCGAACACTGAAGCTTTCTTT. This gives the protein CSASGPNTEAFF.

This clone was observed a single time. J is TRBJ2-5 and V is TRBV5-5; TRBD2 matches at 10 bases. From germline, CDR1 is SGHKS and CDR2 YYEKEE (reference sequence). This CDR3 is built from 14 residues. The V segment lost 1 base and the J segment 3 bases; nucleotides outside the gene matches: 0. For the CDR3, the DNA is TGTGCCAGCAGCTTGACTAGCGGGAAAGAGACCCAGTACTTC. Residues: CASSLTSGKETQYF. The full variable domain, rest sourced from reference TRBV5-5 and TRBJ2-5, is DAGVTQSPTHLIKTRGQQVTLRCSPISGHKSVSWYQQVLGQGPQFIFQYYEKEERGRGNFPDRFSARQFPNYSSELNVNALLLGDSALYLCASSLTSGKETQYFGPGTRLLVL.

The CDR3 DNA is TGTGCCAGCAGCTTAGACTATGGGGACATGGGACTAGCGAAGTACTTC. Amino acids: CASSLDYGDMGLAKYF. This rearrangement joins TRBV7-8 to TRBJ2-7; 10 bases align to TRBD2. After removal of 1 base from V and 11 bases from J, the junction contained 14 bases not matched to a gene. CDR1 and CDR2 from the germline V gene are SGHVS and FQNEAQ. The CDR3 is 16 amino acids.

The chain combines TRBV27 with TRBJ1-2; tentatively, D is TRBD1 (5 bases). CDR3 length equals 13 residues. Looked up from germline, CDR1 is MNHEY and CDR2 is SMNVEV (reference sequence). V was trimmed by 5 bases and J by 7 bases, leaving 14 bases between them. CDR3 sequence reads: CASSPWGVGGYTF. DNA of the CDR3: TGTGCCAGCAGTCCGTGGGGGGTGGGTGGCTACACCTTC.

The V call is TRBV25-1, the J call TRBJ2-3; 7 bases line up with TRBD1. From germline, CDR1 is MGHDK and CDR2 SYGVNS. The CDR3 is 15 amino acids. The ends lost 5 bases at V and 2 bases at J; junction bases unmatched: 7. CDR3 sequence: CASSKGAVDTDTQYF. Here the CDR3 DNA reads TGTGCCAGCAGTAAGGGGGCGGTTGACACAGATACGCAGTATTTT.

This clone was found once. This chain links TRBV19 with TRBJ2-7; D gene ambiguous. There are 13 residues in the CDR3. CDR1 is LNHDA, CDR2 SQIVND, per germline (reference sequence). V lost 1 base to trimming and J lost 5 bases, with 9 bases between them. The CDR3, as DNA: TGTGCCAGTAGTATAGGTCCGGTCCACGAGCAGTACTTC. Amino acids: CASSIGPVHEQYF.

The chain is built from TRBV10-3 and TRBJ1-1; TRBD1 matches at 8 bases. In germline, CDR1 is ENHRY, CDR2 SYGVKD. V lost 2 bases, J lost 5 bases, and 7 bases stayed unmatched. The CDR3 is 15 residues long. This CDR3 reads CAISEPKGQATEAFF. DNA of the CDR3: TGTGCCATCAGTGAGCCCAAGGGACAGGCAACTGAAGCTTTCTTT.

The chain couples TRBV18 to TRBJ2-1; 8 nucleotides line up with TRBD1. V shed 2 bases, J shed 6 bases, and the junction held 6 bases outside the gene matches. Looked up from germline, CDR1 is KGHSH and CDR2 is LQKENI. This CDR3 is built from 15 residues. CDR3 loop: CASSPIEDRVNEQFF. The CDR3 region has the DNA TGTGCCAGCTCACCAATAGAGGACAGGGTCAATGAGCAGTTCTTC.

The chain carries TRBV11-3 and TRBJ1-1; D gene ambiguous. V lost 1 base and J 7 bases, leaving 13 bases between the germline ends. The CDR3 has 14 residues. The V gene's germline CDR1 is SGHNT and CDR2 YENEEA. DNA of the CDR3: TGTGCCAGCAGCTTAGGGGAAAACCGGGGTGAAGCTTTCTTT. It codes for CASSLGENRGEAFF.

For the CDR3, the DNA is TGTGCCAGCAGCCGTACGGGGGGGTCCTACGAGCAGTACTTC. Residues: CASSRTGGSYEQYF. The chain recombines TRBV3-1 (or the pseudogene TRBV3-2) with TRBJ2-7; TRBD2 matches 8 bases. Per the germline V gene, CDR1 is LGHDT and CDR2 is YNNKEL (reference sequence). Trimming removed 4 bases from V and 1 base from J; junction bases left unmatched: 3. The CDR3 contains 14 residues.

This chain uses TRBV19 with TRBJ1-4; 7 bases are shared with TRBD1. J lost 7 bases, V lost 5 bases, and 7 bases had no gene match. From germline, CDR1 is LNHDA and CDR2 SQIVND (reference sequence). The CDR3 length is 14 residues. CDR3 bases: TGTGCCAGTAGTTTAGGGGGCCTCGGTGAAAAACTGTTTTTT. This codes for CASSLGGLGEKLFF.

The genes are TRBV5-1 and TRBJ2-7; 8 bases line up with TRBD1. The CDR3 is 13 amino acids. Germline trimming cut 3 bases from V and 7 bases from J; bases unmatched to any gene: 6. In germline, CDR1 is SGHRS, CDR2 YFSETQ. CDR3 in DNA: TGCGCCAGCAGCTGGGGCAGGGGGCAAGAGCAGTACTTC. It yields the protein CASSWGRGQEQYF.

This sequence joins TRBV6-5 and TRBJ2-7, with TRBD2 as a possible D gene (5 bases). Germline V gives CDR1 MNHEY, CDR2 SVGAGI. V dropped 2 bases and J dropped 2 bases, with 10 bases sitting between them. This CDR3 region has 14 residues. The CDR3: CASSYQDGTYEQYF. The CDR3 DNA is TGTGCCAGCAGTTACCAAGACGGGACCTACGAGCAGTACTTC.

The chain joins TRBV19 to TRBJ1-2, with TRBD1 matching over 8 bases. Germline V CDR1 and CDR2: LNHDA, SQIVND (reference sequence). This CDR3 has 14 amino acids. The ends lost 6 bases at V and 4 bases at J; junction bases unmatched: 7. In nucleotides, the CDR3 is TGTGCCAGTAGAAAACAGGGGGTCACCTATGGCTACACCTTC. This codes for CASRKQGVTYGYTF. The full variable domain, with the rest looked up from reference TRBV19 and TRBJ1-2, is DGGITQSPKYLFRKEGQNVTLSCEQNLNHDAMYWYRQDPGQGLRLIYYSQIVNDFQKGDIAEGYSVSREKKESFPLTVTSAQKNPTAFYLCASRKQGVTYGYTFGSGTRLTVV.

CDR3 loop: CASRRTGGEAFF. DNA of the CDR3: TGCGCCAGCAGGCGGACAGGGGGAGAAGCTTTCTTT. This chain links TRBV5-1 with TRBJ1-1, with 10 bases identical to TRBD1. In germline, CDR1 is SGHRS, CDR2 YFSETQ. The CDR3 is 12 amino acids. V shed 5 bases and J 8 bases; nucleotides not matched to a gene: 3.

The CDR3 coding sequence is TGCGCCAGCAGCTCAGCGGGACTACAAATAGATACGCAGTATTTT. Translation gives CASSSAGLQIDTQYF. The chain is built from TRBV5-1 and TRBJ2-3, with TRBD2 matching 7 bases. This CDR3 is built from 15 residues. Losses at the gene ends were 3 bases for V and 5 bases for J; bases not matched to a gene: 9. Germline CDR1 and CDR2: SGHRS and YFSETQ. Variable domain in full (rest from reference TRBV5-1 and TRBJ2-3): KAGVTQTPRYLIKTRGQQVTLSCSPISGHRSVSWYQQTPGQGLQFLFEYFSETQRNKGNFPGRFSGRQFSNSRSEMNVSTLELGDSALYLCASSSAGLQIDTQYFGPGTRLTVL.